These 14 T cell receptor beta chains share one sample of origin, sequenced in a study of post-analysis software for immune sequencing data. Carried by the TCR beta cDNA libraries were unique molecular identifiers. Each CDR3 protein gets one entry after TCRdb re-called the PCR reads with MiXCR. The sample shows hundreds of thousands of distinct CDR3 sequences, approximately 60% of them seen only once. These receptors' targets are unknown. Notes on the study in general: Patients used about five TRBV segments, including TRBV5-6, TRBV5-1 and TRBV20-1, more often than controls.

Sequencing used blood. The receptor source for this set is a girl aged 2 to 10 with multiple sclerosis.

The DNA for the CDR3 is TGTGCCATCAGTGTACTCCGGGACAGTAACCTCTACGAGCAGTACTTC. Amino acid sequence: CAISVLRDSNLYEQYF. This rearrangement joins TRBV10-3 to TRBJ2-7, with TRBD1 matching over 7 bases. The germline V gene encodes CDR1 ENHRY and CDR2 SYGVKD. V lost 4 bases to trimming and J lost 3 bases; unmatched junction nucleotides: 12. The CDR3 is made up of 16 amino acids.

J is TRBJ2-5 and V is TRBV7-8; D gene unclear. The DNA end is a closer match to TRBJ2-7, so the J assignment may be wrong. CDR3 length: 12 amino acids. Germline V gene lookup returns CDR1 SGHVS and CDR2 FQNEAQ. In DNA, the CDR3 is TGTGCCAGCAGCTTAAGTGTCCACGAGCAGTACTTC. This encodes CASSLSVHEQYF.

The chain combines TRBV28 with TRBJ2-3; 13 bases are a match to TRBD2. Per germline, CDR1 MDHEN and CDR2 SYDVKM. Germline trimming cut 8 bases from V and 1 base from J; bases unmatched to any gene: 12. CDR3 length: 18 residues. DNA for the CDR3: TGTGCCAGCGATGGGACTAGCGGGATTCTAGGTCGCACAGATACGCAGTATTTT. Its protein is CASDGTSGILGRTDTQYF.

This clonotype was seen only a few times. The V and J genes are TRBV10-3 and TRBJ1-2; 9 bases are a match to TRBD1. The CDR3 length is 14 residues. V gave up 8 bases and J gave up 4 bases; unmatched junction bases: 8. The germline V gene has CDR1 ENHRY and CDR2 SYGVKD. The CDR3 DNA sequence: TGTGCCATCGGAGGACAGGGGCTTACCTATGGCTACACCTTC. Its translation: CAIGGQGLTYGYTF.

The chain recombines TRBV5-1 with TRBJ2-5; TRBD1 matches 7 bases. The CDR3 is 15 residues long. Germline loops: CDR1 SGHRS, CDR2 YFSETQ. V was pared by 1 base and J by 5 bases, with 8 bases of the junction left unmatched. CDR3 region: CASSLTGTAEETQYF. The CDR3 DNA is TGCGCCAGCAGCTTGACCGGGACAGCGGAGGAGACCCAGTACTTC. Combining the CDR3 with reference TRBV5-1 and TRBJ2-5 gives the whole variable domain KAGVTQTPRYLIKTRGQQVTLSCSPISGHRSVSWYQQTPGQGLQFLFEYFSETQRNKGNFPGRFSGRQFSNSRSEMNVSTLELGDSALYLCASSLTGTAEETQYFGPGTRLLVL.

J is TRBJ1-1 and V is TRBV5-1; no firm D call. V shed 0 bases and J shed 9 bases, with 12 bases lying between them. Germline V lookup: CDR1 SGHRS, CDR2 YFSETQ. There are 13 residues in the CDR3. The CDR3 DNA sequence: TGCGCCAGCAGCTTGGTTTTCCCGTTCAAAGCTTTCTTT. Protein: CASSLVFPFKAFF.

CDR3 amino acids: CASSVVIGNTDTQYF. DNA of the CDR3: TGTGCCAGCAGCGTAGTCATCGGGAACACAGATACGCAGTATTTT. The chain combines TRBV9 with TRBJ2-3; D is possibly TRBD2 (5 bases). Germline V gene sequence: CDR1 SGDLS, CDR2 YYNGEE. This CDR3 has 15 residues. Trimming took off 0 bases at V and 2 bases at J, with 10 bases between the two ends.

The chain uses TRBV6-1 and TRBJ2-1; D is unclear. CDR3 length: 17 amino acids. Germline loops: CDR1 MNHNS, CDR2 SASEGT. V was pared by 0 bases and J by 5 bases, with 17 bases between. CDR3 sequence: CASSEAVGSDLNNEQFF. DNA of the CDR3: TGTGCCAGCAGTGAAGCGGTCGGGTCAGACCTGAACAATGAGCAGTTCTTC.

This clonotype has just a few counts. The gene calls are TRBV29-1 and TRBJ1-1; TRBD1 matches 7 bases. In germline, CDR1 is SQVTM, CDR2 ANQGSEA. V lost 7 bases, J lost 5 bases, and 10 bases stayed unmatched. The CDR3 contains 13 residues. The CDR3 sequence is CSAARTGRTEAFF. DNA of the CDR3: TGCAGCGCCGCTCGGACAGGTAGGACTGAAGCTTTCTTT.

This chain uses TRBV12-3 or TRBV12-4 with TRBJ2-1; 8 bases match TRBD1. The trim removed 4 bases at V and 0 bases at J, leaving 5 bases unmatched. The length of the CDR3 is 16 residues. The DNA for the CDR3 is TGTGCCAGCAGTTGGGACAGGAAGGCCTCCTACAATGAGCAGTTCTTC. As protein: CASSWDRKASYNEQFF.

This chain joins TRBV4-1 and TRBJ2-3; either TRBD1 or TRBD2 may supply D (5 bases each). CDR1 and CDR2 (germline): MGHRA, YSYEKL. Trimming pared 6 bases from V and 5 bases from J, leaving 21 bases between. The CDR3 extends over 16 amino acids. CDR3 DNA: TGCGCCAGCAGTAAGACCCGGGACCGAAGGGGAGATACGCAGTATTTT. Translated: CASSKTRDRRGDTQYF.

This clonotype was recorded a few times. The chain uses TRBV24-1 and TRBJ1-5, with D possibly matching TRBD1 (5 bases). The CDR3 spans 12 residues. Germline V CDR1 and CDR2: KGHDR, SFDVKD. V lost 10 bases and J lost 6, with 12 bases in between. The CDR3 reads CATGSGVQPQHF. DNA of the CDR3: TGTGCCACGGGGTCGGGGGTTCAGCCCCAGCATTTT.

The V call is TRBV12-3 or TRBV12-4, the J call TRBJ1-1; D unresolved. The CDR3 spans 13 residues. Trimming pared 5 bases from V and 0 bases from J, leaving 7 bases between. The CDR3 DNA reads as TGTGCCAGCAGTACCGGAGTGAACACTGAAGCTTTCTTT. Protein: CASSTGVNTEAFF.

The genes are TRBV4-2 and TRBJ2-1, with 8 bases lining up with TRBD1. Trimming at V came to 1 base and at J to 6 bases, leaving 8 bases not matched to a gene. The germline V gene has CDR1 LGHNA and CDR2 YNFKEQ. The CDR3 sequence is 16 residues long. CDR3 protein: CASSQGPGGLGNEQFF. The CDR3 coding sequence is TGTGCCAGCAGCCAAGGGCCAGGGGGCTTGGGCAATGAGCAGTTCTTC.